The 6 T cell receptor beta chains listed next were all sequenced from one sample in a study of vaccination effects on CD4 cells after COVID-19. What these receptors recognize is not known. Subsequent to about 10 days of culture, CD4+ T cells were isolated. Clones were sequenced by immunoSEQ multiplex PCR, and TCRdb holds only the in-frame ones, with some missing. The sample has 45,000 or so clones, around 74% seen once. Sequencing used CD4+ T cells from PBMCs cultured without peptide, obtained before COVID-19 vaccination. Receptors were obtained from a human donor who had a prior SARS-CoV-2 infection.

The chain combines TRBV15 with TRBJ1-2, with D maybe TRBD1 (6 bases). CDR3 length: 15 residues. CDR1 and CDR2 from the germline V gene are LNHNV and YYDKDF (reference sequence). Trimming removed 0 bases from V and 5 bases from J, with 13 bases in between. The CDR3 nucleotides are TGTGCCACCAGCAGAGATGCTGGCAGGGGATATGGCTACACCTTC. It specifies CATSRDAGRGYGYTF.

V and J are TRBV11-3 and TRBJ2-7; D is uncertain. V was clipped by 6 bases and J by 0 bases, with 12 bases between them. Germline CDR1 and CDR2: SGHNT and YENEEA. The CDR3 contains 14 residues. CDR3 region: CASRDPSHSYEQYF. DNA of the CDR3: TGTGCCAGCAGGGACCCCAGCCACTCCTACGAGCAGTACTTC.

This clone was found a few times. This chain joins TRBV11-3 and TRBJ1-1; no reliable D call. V lost 1 base to trimming and J lost 11 bases, with 8 bases between them. CDR3 length: 11 residues. CDR1 and CDR2 from the germline V gene are SGHNT and YENEEA. Written as DNA, the CDR3 is TGTGCCAGCAGCTTAGGTGGATGGGCTTTCTTT. Its translation is CASSLGGWAFF.

Regarding this clone: This may stem from a read error, because a much larger clone lies one nucleotide away. The V call is TRBV9, the J call TRBJ1-3; a weak D match, TRBD1 (6 bases). Germline-derived CDR1 and CDR2 are SGDLS and YYNGEE. The CDR3 sequence is 14 residues long. The CDR3 reads CVSSARGPGNTIYF. CDR3 DNA: TGTGTCAGCAGCGCCAGGGGACCTGGAAACACCATATATTTT.

The chain has TRBV5-1 and TRBJ2-5; D call uncertain. The CDR3 loop spans 12 amino acids. V was cut by 3 bases and J by 4 bases, with 7 bases left in between. Germline V gene lookup returns CDR1 SGHRS and CDR2 YFSETQ. The chain's CDR3 is CASSSPLETQYF. CDR3 bases: TGCGCCAGCAGCTCCCCTTTAGAGACCCAGTACTTC.

The V gene is TRBV5-6, the J gene TRBJ1-6; 8 bases map to TRBD1. The CDR3 is 14 amino acids. V was clipped by 4 bases and J by 8 bases; unmatched bases: 5. Germline CDR1 SGHDT, CDR2 YYEEEE. The CDR3 reads CASSHRGWDSPLHF. Here the CDR3 DNA reads TGTGCCAGCAGCCACAGGGGGTGGGATTCACCCCTCCACTTT.